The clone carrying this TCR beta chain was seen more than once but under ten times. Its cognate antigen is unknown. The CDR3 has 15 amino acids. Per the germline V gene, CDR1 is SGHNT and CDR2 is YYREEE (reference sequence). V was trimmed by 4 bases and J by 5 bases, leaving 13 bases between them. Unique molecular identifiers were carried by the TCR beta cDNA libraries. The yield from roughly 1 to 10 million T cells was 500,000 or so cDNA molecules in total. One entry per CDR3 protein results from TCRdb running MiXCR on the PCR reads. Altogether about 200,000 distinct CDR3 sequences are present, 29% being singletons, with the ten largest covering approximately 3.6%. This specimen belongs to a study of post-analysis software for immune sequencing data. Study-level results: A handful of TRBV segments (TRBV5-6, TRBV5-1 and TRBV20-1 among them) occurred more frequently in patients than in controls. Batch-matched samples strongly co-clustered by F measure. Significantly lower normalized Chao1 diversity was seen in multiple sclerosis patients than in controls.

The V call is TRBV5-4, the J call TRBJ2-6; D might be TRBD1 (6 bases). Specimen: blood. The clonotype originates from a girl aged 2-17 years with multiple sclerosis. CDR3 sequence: CASSLRDTRANVLTF. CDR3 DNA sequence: TGTGCCAGCAGCCTACGGGACACTAGGGCCAACGTCCTGACTTTC. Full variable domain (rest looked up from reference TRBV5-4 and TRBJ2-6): ETGVTQSPTHLIKTRGQQVTLRCSSQSGHNTVSWYQQALGQGPQFIFQYYREEENGRGNFPPRFSGLQFPNYSSELNVNALELDDSALYLCASSLRDTRANVLTFGAGSRLTVL.